This T cell receptor beta chain emerged from a study of response to subunit inactivated influenza vaccine (dated by TCRdb to between 2017 and 2018). Some background on the complete study: Deep quantitative T cell receptor repertoire profiling was used in the study to track responses to a trivalent subunit inactivated influenza vaccine.

The library was prepared using RT-PCR. The listed sequencing device is Illumina HiSeq 2500. In-frame beta chains were kept once TCRdb had trimmed the public reads at Q25 with fastp and called clones with MiXCR. Every entry covers one CDR3 protein and lists the most common genes and DNA from its rows. The sample profile shows 500,000 to 550,000 distinct CDR3 sequences; around 7.9% of them were found once. Clones ranked in the top ten supply around 13% of the sample. General findings and caveats noted by the study authors: The authors proposed that each seasonal influenza vaccination may bring in only a limited number of new T cells.

This clonotype was observed at least ten times. The specificity of this receptor is unknown. Nothing much larger sits one base from this clone, and base qualities are not available. The clonotype comes from a man aged 45 to 70 who received an inactivated influenza vaccine. Donor details come from another sample of the same person, matched by shared clones. Sequenced here: PBMCs from blood, sampled roughly 24 months after vaccination.

The CDR3 region has the sequence CASSQGFQGQPQHF. In nucleotides, the sequence is TGCGCCAGCAGCCAAGGTTTTCAGGGTCAGCCCCAGCATTTT. The chain joins TRBV4-3 to TRBJ1-5, and the D gene may be TRBD1, 5 bases matching. The germline V gene sets CDR1 to LGHNA and CDR2 to YSLEER. The CDR3, from cysteine to phenylalanine, totals 14 residues. The retained sequence is limited to the CDR3, 42 bases, with the frame set at the first base. The V end loses 1 base and the J end loses 6 bases, and a stretch of 10 bases separates them.